What follows are 29 T cell receptor beta chains derived from one specimen sequenced in a study of T-cell reconstitution after alpha-beta-depleted transplantation in children. Unique molecular identifiers were incorporated during preparation of the TCRbeta library. TCRdb itself ran the PCR reads through MiXCR, one entry per CDR3 protein. This sample carries some 220,000 distinct CDR3 sequences, approximately 10% of them seen once, and the ten largest clones take about 30%. Sequencing used PBMCs, obtained before TCRalphabeta/CD19-depleted stem cell transplant. The source is a child younger than two with acute myeloid leukemia, due to receive a stem cell transplant.

The chain couples TRBV11-3 to TRBJ2-2; no definite D call. Germline-derived CDR1 and CDR2 are SGHNT and YENEEA. Trimming shortened V by 8 bases and J by 0 bases, and 10 bases separated the two germline ends. The length of the CDR3 is 14 residues. This CDR3 is CASGRMSNTGELFF. In nucleotides, the CDR3 is TGTGCCAGCGGGCGGATGTCGAACACCGGGGAGCTGTTTTTT.

This clonotype was detected a few times. V usage is TRBV28 and J usage is TRBJ2-4, with D perhaps TRBD1 or TRBD2 (5 bases each). Germline V CDR1 and CDR2: MDHEN, SYDVKM. There are 13 residues in the CDR3. V lost 5 bases and J 6 bases, leaving 11 bases between the germline ends. The CDR3: CASSLGVRNIQYF. The CDR3 DNA sequence: TGTGCCAGCAGTCTGGGGGTTCGAAACATTCAGTACTTC.

This clonotype was found many times. The V call is TRBV5-1, the J call TRBJ1-2; D not certain. Germline CDR1 reads SGHRS; CDR2 reads YFSETQ. Trimming took 4 bases from V and 2 from J, leaving 18 bases between them. The CDR3 is 16 amino acids. Here the CDR3 reads CASSPWSRGTNYGYTF. The CDR3 nucleotides read TGCGCCAGCAGCCCATGGTCGAGAGGAACGAACTATGGCTACACCTTC.

The chain recombines TRBV2 with TRBJ1-5; TRBD1 matches at 9 bases. Germline loops: CDR1 SNHLY, CDR2 FYNNEI. The junction had 9 bases not matched to a gene; V was cut back by 6 bases and J by 3 bases. The CDR3 totals 16 residues. The DNA for the CDR3 is TGTGCCAGCAGAAGACCGGGACAGGGATACAATCAGCCCCAGCATTTT. Protein product: CASRRPGQGYNQPQHF.

This clonotype was seen a handful of times. The rearrangement joins TRBV11-2 to TRBJ2-7; 12 positions agree with TRBD2. J gave up 4 bases and V 2 bases, and 3 bases lay outside the gene matches. The CDR3 sequence is 15 residues long. From germline, CDR1 is SGHAT and CDR2 FQNNGV. The CDR3 protein is CASSLTSGGPYEQYF. In DNA, the CDR3 is TGTGCCAGCAGCTTAACTAGCGGGGGGCCGTACGAGCAGTACTTC.

This clonotype showed up many times. This sequence joins TRBV28 and TRBJ2-1; TRBD2 agrees at 11 bases. CDR1 MDHEN and CDR2 SYDVKM come from the germline V gene. Germline trimming cut 6 bases from V and 4 bases from J; bases unmatched to any gene: 11. The CDR3 length is 17 residues. CDR3 nucleotides: TGTGCCAGCAGGCTACTAGCGGGAGTAGTCGCGTACAATGAGCAGTTCTTC. It is translated as CASRLLAGVVAYNEQFF.

With respect to this clonotype: A much more abundant neighbour one base away suggests this may be a read error. This rearrangement joins TRBV24-1 to TRBJ1-3; D gene ambiguous. CDR3 length: 12 amino acids. The germline gives CDR1 KGHDR, CDR2 SFDVKD. CDR3 amino acids: CATSDWGDTVYF. CDR3 DNA: TGTGCCACCAGTGATTGGGGAGACACCGTATATTTT.

A word on this clonotype: Being one base from a much bigger clone, this may be a read error. The V call is TRBV7-2, the J call TRBJ2-7; 9 bases agree with TRBD2. V shed 10 bases, J shed 3 bases, and the junction held 13 bases outside the gene matches. CDR3 size: 15 residues. Germline V lookup: CDR1 SGHTA, CDR2 FQGNSA. CDR3 in DNA: TGTGCCACCACCTACCAGGCTAGCGGGATCTACGAGCAGTACTTC. Translated: CATTYQASGIYEQYF.

This clonotype was seen many times. V gene TRBV12-3 or TRBV12-4 combines with J gene TRBJ2-7; 7 nucleotides line up with TRBD1. This CDR3 is 14 amino acids long. The ends lost 3 bases at V and 7 bases at J; junction bases unmatched: 9. Here the CDR3 DNA reads TGTGCCAGCAGTTTCTCGACAGGGCCATATGAGCAGTACTTC. Protein sequence: CASSFSTGPYEQYF.

The V and J genes are TRBV24-1 and TRBJ2-2, with 7 nucleotides matching TRBD2. V shed 4 bases and J 4 bases; nucleotides not matched to a gene: 11. The CDR3 runs 17 residues. Per germline, CDR1 KGHDR and CDR2 SFDVKD. As DNA, the CDR3 is TGTGCCACCAGTGACCCCGGGGAGGGCATTTTCACCGGGGAGCTGTTTTTT. Its translation is CATSDPGEGIFTGELFF.

At least ten counts were recorded for this clonotype. The chain combines TRBV20-1 with TRBJ1-5; TRBD1 is a possible D gene (5 bases). CDR3 size: 15 residues. The ends were cut back, 3 bases at V and 3 bases at J, with 15 bases in the middle. CDR1 DFQATT and CDR2 SNEGSKA come from the germline V gene (reference sequence). The CDR3 region is CSASQGSAPNQPQHF. In nucleotides, the CDR3 is TGCAGTGCTAGTCAGGGATCGGCGCCCAATCAGCCCCAGCATTTT.

Notes on this clonotype: This could be a read error, since a much larger clone is one nucleotide away. The CDR3 here is CAGSRDRGGDAFF. DNA of the CDR3: TGTGCCGGCAGCCGGGACAGGGGTGGTGATGCTTTCTTT. The rearrangement links TRBV7-2 to TRBJ1-1, with 10 bases lining up with TRBD1. The germline V gene has CDR1 SGHTA and CDR2 FQGNSA. The CDR3 spans 13 residues.

This clonotype came up many times. The chain employs TRBV14 and TRBJ1-1, with D possibly being TRBD1 (5 bases). Per germline, CDR1 SGHDN and CDR2 FVKESK. V lost 0 bases and J lost 4, with 15 bases in between. The CDR3 sequence is 16 residues long. The CDR3 coding sequence is TGTGCCAGCAGCCAAGATGGAGGGGTGCGGCGCACTGAAGCTTTCTTT. Translated: CASSQDGGVRRTEAFF.

In this sample, this clonotype turned up many times. The chain uses TRBV11-2 and TRBJ1-6; 7 bases align to TRBD1. The CDR3 runs 15 residues. The J segment lost 9 bases and the V segment lost 5 bases, leaving 10 bases of the junction unmatched. Germline V gene sequence: CDR1 SGHAT, CDR2 FQNNGV. The CDR3 region is CASSTQNAGGSPLHF. The CDR3 DNA sequence: TGTGCCAGCAGCACGCAGAACGCAGGGGGTTCACCCCTCCACTTT.

Ten or more counts support this clonotype. The rearrangement joins TRBV2 to TRBJ2-5, with D unresolved. The CDR3 consists of 14 residues. V shed 1 base and J shed 6 bases, with 12 bases lying between them. The germline CDR1 and CDR2 sequences are SNHLY and FYNNEI. In DNA form, the CDR3 reads TGTGCCAGCAGTGAAGTGGTCACGGGTCAGACCCAGTACTTC. Translation: CASSEVVTGQTQYF. Full variable domain (rest looked up from reference TRBV2 and TRBJ2-5): EPEVTQTPSHQVTQMGQEVILRCVPISNHLYFYWYRQILGQKVEFLVSFYNNEISEKSEIFDDQFSVERPDGSNFTLKIRSTKLEDSAMYFCASSEVVTGQTQYFGPGTRLLVL.

This clonotype was observed many times. The chain joins TRBV10-3 to TRBJ1-3; 7 positions agree with TRBD1. Losses at the gene ends were 7 bases for V and 0 bases for J; bases not matched to a gene: 3. Looked up from germline, CDR1 is ENHRY and CDR2 is SYGVKD. The CDR3 totals 14 residues. CDR3 DNA: TGTGCCATCATGAGGGACAGCTCTGGAAACACCATATATTTT. This encodes CAIMRDSSGNTIYF.

In its sample, this clonotype was seen many times. J is TRBJ2-2 and V is TRBV7-9, with D possibly TRBD2 on 6 matching bases. This CDR3 is 16 amino acids long. Trimming stripped 4 bases from V and 6 bases from J, with 18 bases between. Per the germline V gene, CDR1 is SEHNR and CDR2 is FQNEAQ (reference sequence). CDR3 in DNA: TGTGCCAGCAGCTCCCTAGAGACTAGTTTGGCCGGGGAGCTGTTTTTT. Protein product: CASSSLETSLAGELFF. Full variable domain (remainder filled in from reference TRBV7-9 and TRBJ2-2): DTGVSQNPRHKITKRGQNVTFRCDPISEHNRLYWYRQTLGQGPEFLTYFQNEAQLEKSRLLSDRFSAERPKGSFSTLEIQRTEQGDSAMYLCASSSLETSLAGELFFGEGSRLTVL.

In this sample, this clonotype turned up many times. The V and J genes are TRBV20-1 and TRBJ2-1; D gene uncertain. This CDR3 comprises 15 residues. The ends were cut back, 0 bases at V and 3 bases at J, with 12 bases in the middle. Germline V lookup: CDR1 DFQATT, CDR2 SNEGSKA (reference sequence). The CDR3 nucleotides read TGCAGTGCTAGAGATCCCGGCGGAAACTACAATGAGCAGTTCTTC. It codes for CSARDPGGNYNEQFF.

This clonotype was counted ten times or more. The chain employs TRBV12-3 or TRBV12-4 and TRBJ1-1, with a tentative D call TRBD1 (5 bases). V lost 8 bases, J lost 4 bases, and 14 bases lay in between. The CDR3 has 13 residues. The CDR3: CASLSIRGTEAFF. In DNA form, the CDR3 reads TGTGCCAGCCTTTCCATTAGGGGCACTGAAGCTTTCTTT.

This clonotype was observed at least ten times. The chain combines TRBV20-1 with TRBJ1-4; possibly TRBD1 for D (6 bases). CDR3 length: 14 residues. Looked up from germline, CDR1 is DFQATT and CDR2 is SNEGSKA (reference sequence). The V end was cut by 5 bases, the J end by 3 bases, with 13 bases between. Here the CDR3 DNA reads TGCAGTGCTTCCCGAGGGGGTCCTAATGAAAAACTGTTTTTT. This encodes CSASRGGPNEKLFF.

This clonotype was seen a handful of times. The V call is TRBV28, the J call TRBJ2-5; tentatively, D is TRBD1 (5 bases). The CDR3 has 13 amino acids. Trimming left V 6 bases short and J 4 bases short, with 12 bases between. Per the germline V gene, CDR1 is MDHEN and CDR2 is SYDVKM. CDR3 DNA: TGTGCCAGCAGCCCAGACAGCGCAGAGACCCAGTACTTC. This sequence encodes CASSPDSAETQYF.

The table lists this clonotype with many counts. The DNA of the CDR3 is TGTGCCACCCGGGGACTAGCGACCTCCTACGAGCAGTACTTC. Protein sequence: CATRGLATSYEQYF. The rearrangement joins TRBV5-5 to TRBJ2-7; 10 bases fit TRBD2. Germline loops: CDR1 SGHKS, CDR2 YYEKEE (reference sequence). With 9 bases clipped from V and 0 bases from J, the junction kept 6 bases outside the gene matches. The CDR3 contains 14 residues.

With regard to this clonotype: A clone one base away is much larger, so this may be a read error. This chain uses TRBV5-1 with TRBJ2-5, with D perhaps given as TRBD1 or TRBD2 (6 bases each). Per the germline V gene, CDR1 is SGHRS and CDR2 is YFSETQ. CDR3 length: 15 residues. The CDR3 region is CPSSSEGGRQETQYF. The CDR3 nucleotides read TGCCCCAGCAGCTCCGAGGGGGGACGCCAAGAGACCCAGTACTTC. The full variable domain, its missing parts supplied by reference TRBV5-1 and TRBJ2-5, is KAGVTQTPRYLIKTRGQQVTLSCSPISGHRSVSWYQQTPGQGLQFLFEYFSETQRNKGNFPGRFSGRQFSNSRSEMNVSTLELGDSALYLCPSSSEGGRQETQYFGPGTRLLVL.

To note about this clonotype: This clone may be a read error of a much larger clone one base away. The gene calls are TRBV25-1 and TRBJ1-1, with D unresolved. The CDR3 has 12 amino acids. Germline V lookup: CDR1 MGHDK, CDR2 SYGVNS. The V end was cut by 7 bases, the J end by 7 bases, with 13 bases between. CDR3: CASISEELEAFF. CDR3 nucleotide sequence: TGTGCCAGCATCTCAGAGGAACTTGAAGCTTTCTTT. Full variable domain (remainder filled in from reference TRBV25-1 and TRBJ1-1): EADIYQTPRYLVIGTGKKITLECSQTMGHDKMYWYQQDPGMELHLIHYSYGVNSTEKGDLSSESTVSRIRTEHFPLTLESARPSHTSQYLCASISEELEAFFGQGTRLTVV.

This clonotype was seen ten or more times. This rearrangement joins TRBV12-3 or TRBV12-4 to TRBJ1-6, with D possibly TRBD1 on 5 matching bases. The ends were cut back, 10 bases at V and 7 bases at J, with 11 bases in the middle. This CDR3 is 12 amino acids long. This CDR3 is CATRGSNSPLHF. The CDR3 DNA reads as TGTGCCACCCGGGGGTCCAATTCACCCCTCCACTTT.

This clonotype occurred many times. The chain recombines TRBV14 with TRBJ1-2, with D possibly matching TRBD1 (5 bases). With 1 base removed from V and 0 bases from J, the gap between germline ends came to 9 bases. The CDR3 covers 15 residues. Per germline, CDR1 SGHDN and CDR2 FVKESK. This CDR3 reads CASSQAGTTNYGYTF. DNA for the CDR3: TGTGCCAGCAGCCAAGCCGGGACTACTAACTATGGCTACACCTTC.

A word on this clonotype: Being one base from a much bigger clone, this may be a read error. The CDR3 bases are TGTGCCAGCAGTTTGGGGAAGTACGAGCAGTACTTC. It specifies CASSLGKYEQYF. The chain joins TRBV12-3 or TRBV12-4 to TRBJ2-7; no definite D call. Trimming took 3 bases from V and 4 from J, leaving 7 bases between them. This CDR3 contains 12 residues.

There are many counts of this clonotype. In nucleotides, the CDR3 is TGCAGCGTTACAGGCCTCAACACTGAAGCTTTCTTT. This sequence encodes CSVTGLNTEAFF. This chain connects TRBV29-1 to TRBJ1-1; D is perhaps TRBD1 (5 bases). This CDR3 contains 12 residues. The V and J ends lost 5 bases and 2 bases respectively, with 9 bases between them. Germline CDR1 SQVTM, CDR2 ANQGSEA.

This clonotype was recorded at least ten times. This sequence joins TRBV24-1 and TRBJ1-4; TRBD1 matches at 7 bases. The CDR3 extends over 14 amino acids. J lost 8 bases, V lost 4 bases, and 6 bases had no gene match. CDR1 KGHDR and CDR2 SFDVKD come from the germline V gene. CDR3 in amino acids: CATSDPRDSEKLFF. The DNA for the CDR3 is TGTGCCACCAGTGACCCCCGGGACAGCGAAAAACTGTTTTTT.